The clone carrying this T cell receptor (beta chain) showed up just a few times. The antigen remains undetermined. V lost 4 bases, J lost 1 base, and 7 bases lay in between. Germline V lookup: CDR1 SGHNT, CDR2 YYREEE (reference sequence). CDR3 length equals 13 residues. The record originates from a study of type 1 regulatory T cells. About the study: T-allo10 is an in vitro-generated, Tr1-enriched CD4 T cell product specific for alloantigen.

In TCRdb, the reads were re-called with MiXCR into one record per CDR3 protein. The sample carries tens of thousands of distinct CDR3 sequences, around 21% recorded once. Findings of the study overall: Tr1 cells had a more restricted TCR repertoire than non-Tr1 cells.

The specimen sequenced was cultured type 1 regulatory T (Tr1) cells, either the whole culture or a sorted fraction (not recorded which). This sequence originates from a human donor in good health. This rearrangement joins TRBV5-4 to TRBJ2-3, with D maybe TRBD1 (5 bases). The CDR3 sequence: CASSTQGTDTQYF. The CDR3, as DNA: TGTGCCAGCAGCACACAGGGCACAGATACGCAGTATTTT.